This TCR beta chain was identified in a study of CD8+CD57+ T cells in acquired aplastic anemia. Overall study context: CD4+ and CD8+ cells, once sorted, gave DNA averaging roughly 3.2 ug.

The CDR3 length is 18 residues. CDR1 and CDR2 (germline): ENHRY, SYGVKD. Trimming pared 8 bases from V and 4 bases from J, leaving 28 bases between. The template used for profiling TCR beta VDJ and CDR3 was genomic DNA. TCRdb ran MiXCR on the reads and lists one entry per CDR3 protein. In the table there are about 81,000 distinct CDR3 sequences, approximately 46% of which are singletons. This receptor was taken from a human donor in good health, serving as a control. This chain connects TRBV10-3 to TRBJ2-3; a possible D gene is TRBD1 (6 bases). The sequenced sample consisted of sorted CD4+, CD8+, or CD8+CD57+ T cells (not recorded which) from PBMCs. The CDR3: CAIAPRGRGQPLADTQYF. The CDR3 nucleotides read TGTGCCATCGCTCCACGGGGCAGGGGCCAACCCCTCGCAGATACGCAGTATTTT.